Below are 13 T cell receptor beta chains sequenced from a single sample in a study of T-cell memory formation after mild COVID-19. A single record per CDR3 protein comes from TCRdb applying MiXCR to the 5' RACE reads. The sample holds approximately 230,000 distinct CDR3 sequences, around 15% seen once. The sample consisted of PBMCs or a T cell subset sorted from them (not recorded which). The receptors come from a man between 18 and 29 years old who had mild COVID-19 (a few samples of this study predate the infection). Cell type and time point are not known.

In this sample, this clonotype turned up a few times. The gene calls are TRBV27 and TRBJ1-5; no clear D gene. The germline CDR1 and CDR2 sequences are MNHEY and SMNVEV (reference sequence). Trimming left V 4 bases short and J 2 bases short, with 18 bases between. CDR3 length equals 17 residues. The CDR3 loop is CASSSTSGTGGNQPQHF. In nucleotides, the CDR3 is TGTGCCAGCAGTTCGACCTCGGGCACTGGCGGCAATCAGCCCCAGCATTTT.

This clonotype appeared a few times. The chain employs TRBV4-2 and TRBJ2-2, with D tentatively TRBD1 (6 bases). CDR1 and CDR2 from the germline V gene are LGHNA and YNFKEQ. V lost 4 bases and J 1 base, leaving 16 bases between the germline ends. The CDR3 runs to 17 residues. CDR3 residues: CASSPSTGTLNTGELFF. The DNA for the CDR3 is TGTGCCAGCAGCCCGTCTACCGGGACACTGAACACCGGGGAGCTGTTTTTT.

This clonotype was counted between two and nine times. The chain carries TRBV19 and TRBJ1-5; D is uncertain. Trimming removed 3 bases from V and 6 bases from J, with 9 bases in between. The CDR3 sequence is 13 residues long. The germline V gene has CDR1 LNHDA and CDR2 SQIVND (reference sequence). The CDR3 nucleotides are TGTGCCAGTAGTATTACGGGGAGTCAGCCCCAGCATTTT. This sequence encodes CASSITGSQPQHF. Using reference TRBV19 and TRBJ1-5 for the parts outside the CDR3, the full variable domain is DGGITQSPKYLFRKEGQNVTLSCEQNLNHDAMYWYRQDPGQGLRLIYYSQIVNDFQKGDIAEGYSVSREKKESFPLTVTSAQKNPTAFYLCASSITGSQPQHFGDGTRLSIL.

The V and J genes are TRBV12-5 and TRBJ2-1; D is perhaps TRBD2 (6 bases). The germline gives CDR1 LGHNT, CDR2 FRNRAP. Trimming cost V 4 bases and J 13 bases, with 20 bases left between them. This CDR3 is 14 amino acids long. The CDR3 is CASGSVRGLLEQFF. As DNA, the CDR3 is TGTGCTAGTGGTTCCGTCCGGGGACTCCTCGAACAGTTCTTC.

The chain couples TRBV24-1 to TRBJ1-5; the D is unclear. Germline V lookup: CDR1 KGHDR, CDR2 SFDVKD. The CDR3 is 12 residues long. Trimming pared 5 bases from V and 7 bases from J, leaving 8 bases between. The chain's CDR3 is CATSAPGQPQHF. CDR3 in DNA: TGTGCCACCAGTGCCCCTGGGCAGCCCCAGCATTTT.

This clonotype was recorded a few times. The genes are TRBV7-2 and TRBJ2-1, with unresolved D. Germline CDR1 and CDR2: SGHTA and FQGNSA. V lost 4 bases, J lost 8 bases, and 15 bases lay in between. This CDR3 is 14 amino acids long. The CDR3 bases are TGTGCCAGCAGCTCCTTCCCGGTAGCTCATGAGCAGTTCTTC. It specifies CASSSFPVAHEQFF.

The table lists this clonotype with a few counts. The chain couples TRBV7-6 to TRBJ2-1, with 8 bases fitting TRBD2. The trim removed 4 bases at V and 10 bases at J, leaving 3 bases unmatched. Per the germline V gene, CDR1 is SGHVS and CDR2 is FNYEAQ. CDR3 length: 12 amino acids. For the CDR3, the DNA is TGTGCCAGCAGCTCAAGCGGGGGAGAGCAGTTCTTC. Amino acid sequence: CASSSSGGEQFF.

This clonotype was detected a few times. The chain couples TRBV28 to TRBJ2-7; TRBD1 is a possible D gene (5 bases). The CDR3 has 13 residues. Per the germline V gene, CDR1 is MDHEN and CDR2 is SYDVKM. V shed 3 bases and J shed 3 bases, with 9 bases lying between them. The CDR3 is CASSFTGHYEQYV. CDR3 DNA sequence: TGTGCCAGCAGTTTCACCGGACACTACGAGCAGTACGTC.

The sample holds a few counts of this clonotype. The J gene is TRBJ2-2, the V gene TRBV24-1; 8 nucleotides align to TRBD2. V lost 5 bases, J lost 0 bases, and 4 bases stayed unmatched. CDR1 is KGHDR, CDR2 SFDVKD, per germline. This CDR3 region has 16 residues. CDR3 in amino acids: CATSAERGSNTGELFF. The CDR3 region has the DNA TGTGCCACCAGTGCTGAGCGGGGGTCGAACACCGGGGAGCTGTTTTTT.

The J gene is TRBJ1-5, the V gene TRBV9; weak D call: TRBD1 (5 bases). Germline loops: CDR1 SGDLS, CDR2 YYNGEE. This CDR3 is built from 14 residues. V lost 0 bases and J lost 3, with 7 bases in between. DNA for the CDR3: TGTGCCAGCAGCGTAGGGGGGAACAATCAGCCCCAGCATTTT. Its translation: CASSVGGNNQPQHF.

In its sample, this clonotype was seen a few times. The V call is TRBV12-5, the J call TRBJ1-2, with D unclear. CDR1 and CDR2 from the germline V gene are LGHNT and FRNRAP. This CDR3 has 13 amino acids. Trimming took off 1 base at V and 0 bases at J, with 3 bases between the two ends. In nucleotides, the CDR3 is TGTGCTAGTGGTTTGGGGACTAACTATGGCTACACCTTC. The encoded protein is CASGLGTNYGYTF.

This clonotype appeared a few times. The CDR3 coding sequence is TGTGCCAGCAGCGTAGCCCCCCTATCTGGGGCCAACGTCCTGACTTTC. It translates to CASSVAPLSGANVLTF. The gene calls are TRBV9 and TRBJ2-6; D gene uncertain. Germline CDR1 SGDLS, CDR2 YYNGEE. Trimming shortened V by 0 bases and J by 1 base, and 8 bases separated the two germline ends. This CDR3 has 16 residues.

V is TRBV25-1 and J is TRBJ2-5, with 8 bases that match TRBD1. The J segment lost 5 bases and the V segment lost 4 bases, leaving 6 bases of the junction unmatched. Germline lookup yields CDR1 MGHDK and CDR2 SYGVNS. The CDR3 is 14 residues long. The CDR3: CASSVTGGGETQYF. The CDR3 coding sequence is TGTGCCAGCAGTGTCACAGGGGGAGGTGAGACCCAGTACTTC.